These 21 T cell receptor beta chains came from one sample sequenced in a study of OX40 agonist ivuxolimab in advanced cancers. Libraries were made using the immunoSEQ multiplex PCR assay. TCRdb mirrors the immuneACCESS table, restricted to in-frame sequences. Some clones are absent from its copies; in checked studies, under half trace to an unresolved V gene, and the reason for the others is unknown. For this sample there are some 66,000 clones; approximately 91% appear just once. The top ten hold 0.25% to 0.3% of the sample. The sample in question was CD4+ or CD8+ T cells sorted from blood, obtained in a trial of the OX40 agonist ivuxolimab. The receptors come from an adult with an advanced solid tumor such as melanoma, head and neck, liver or kidney cancer.

Notes on this clone: Germline is not matched at one junction end, which may reflect a read error. The chain joins TRBV11-1 to TRBJ2-7, with TRBD2 as a possible D gene (6 bases). Germline V gene data show CDR1 as SGHAT and CDR2 as FQDESV (reference sequence). CDR3 length: 12 amino acids. The CDR3: CASSSSAHEQCF. The CDR3 DNA is TGTGCCAGCAGCTCTAGCGCACACGAGCAGTGCTTC.

The chain is built from TRBV5-1 and TRBJ1-4; D not resolved. The CDR3 has 14 residues. Between the trimmed V and J ends, which lost 0 bases and 0 bases, there was a span of 3 bases. Germline V gene lookup returns CDR1 SGHRS and CDR2 YFSETQ. The CDR3 reads CASSLASTNEKLFF. Here the CDR3 DNA reads TGCGCCAGCAGCTTGGCGTCAACTAATGAAAAACTGTTTTTT.

The chain employs TRBV2 and TRBJ1-5; possibly TRBD1 for D (5 bases). Germline V gene sequence: CDR1 SNHLY, CDR2 FYNNEI. The CDR3 is 17 residues long. Deletions cut 1 base from V and 2 bases from J, with 15 bases between. The CDR3 bases are TGTGCCAGCAGTGAAGTCGGAATATCACAGGGCAATCAGCCCCAGCATTTT. Translated, it gives CASSEVGISQGNQPQHF. Looking up the rest from reference TRBV2 and TRBJ1-5 gives the full variable domain: EPEVTQTPSHQVTQMGQEVILRCVPISNHLYFYWYRQILGQKVEFLVSFYNNEISEKSEIFDDQFSVERPDGSNFTLKIRSTKLEDSAMYFCASSEVGISQGNQPQHFGDGTRLSIL.

The chain is built from TRBV2 and TRBJ1-5, with unresolved D. Germline assignment: CDR1 SNHLY and CDR2 FYNNEI. This CDR3 is 14 amino acids long. V lost 4 bases to trimming and J lost 6 bases, with 13 bases between them. The CDR3 region has the DNA TGTGCCAGCAGTGTTGCAGGATTGGGTCAGCCCCAGCATTTT. This translates into CASSVAGLGQPQHF.

The V gene is TRBV4-2, the J gene TRBJ2-2; possibly TRBD2 for D (6 bases). Per the germline V gene, CDR1 is LGHNA and CDR2 is YNFKEQ. V dropped 2 bases and J dropped 2 bases, with 15 bases sitting between them. The CDR3 loop spans 17 amino acids. The DNA for the CDR3 is TGTGCCAGCAGCCAACCCGTCGGGGGAGGAAACACCGGGGAGCTGTTTTTT. It yields the protein CASSQPVGGGNTGELFF.

The chain employs TRBV7-2 and TRBJ2-1, with 7 bases that match TRBD2. Trimming took 5 bases from V and 7 from J; bases not matched to a gene: 11. This CDR3 comprises 15 residues. Germline V gene data show CDR1 as SGHTA and CDR2 as FQGNSA. The CDR3 bases are TGTGCCAGCAGCACAGCGGGAAGGTTATTGAATGAGCAGTTCTTC. Translation gives CASSTAGRLLNEQFF.

CDR3 amino acids: CASSFLGTLPSGANVLTF. CDR3 sequence (DNA): TGTGCCAGCAGCTTCCTCGGGACATTGCCCTCTGGGGCCAACGTCCTGACTTTC. This sequence joins TRBV11-3 and TRBJ2-6, with D perhaps TRBD1 (6 bases). From germline, CDR1 is SGHNT and CDR2 YENEEA. The CDR3 contains 18 residues. The ends were cut back, 3 bases at V and 0 bases at J, with 15 bases in the middle.

This clone came up a few times. This sequence joins TRBV10-1 and TRBJ2-2; the match to TRBD2 covers 9 bases. The CDR3 length is 15 residues. Per the germline V gene, CDR1 is WNHNN and CDR2 is SYGVQD (reference sequence). The J segment lost 7 bases and the V segment lost 3 bases, leaving 6 bases of the junction unmatched. The CDR3 reads CASSDHVAGVGELFF. Here the CDR3 DNA reads TGCGCCAGCAGTGACCACGTAGCGGGAGTCGGGGAGCTGTTTTTT.

The genes are TRBV5-1 and TRBJ2-7; D unresolved. V was clipped by 0 bases and J by 1 base, with 5 bases between them. The germline V gene has CDR1 SGHRS and CDR2 YFSETQ. This CDR3 has 13 residues. CDR3 DNA sequence: TGCGCCAGCAGCTTGGCGACATCCTACGAGCAGTACTTC. Its translation: CASSLATSYEQYF.

The V gene is TRBV5-6, the J gene TRBJ2-1; 7 bases fit TRBD1. Germline V gene data show CDR1 as SGHDT and CDR2 as YYEEEE. The CDR3 consists of 15 residues. The trim removed 4 bases at V and 0 bases at J, leaving 4 bases unmatched. CDR3 amino acids: CASSGDSFSYNEQFF. For the CDR3, the DNA is TGTGCCAGCAGCGGGGACAGTTTCTCCTACAATGAGCAGTTCTTC.

The V and J genes are TRBV19 and TRBJ1-1; no reliable D call. Per germline, CDR1 LNHDA and CDR2 SQIVND (reference sequence). CDR3 length equals 14 residues. V lost 0 bases to trimming and J lost 11 bases, with 16 bases between them. The CDR3 coding sequence is TGTGCCAGTAGTATAGACCCCAACTGGGGAGGGGCTTTCTTT. Translation: CASSIDPNWGGAFF.

CDR3: CASTADRGGYGYTF. The CDR3 DNA follows: TGTGCCAGCACCGCGGACAGGGGCGGTTATGGCTACACCTTC. The V gene is TRBV6-5, the J gene TRBJ1-2; TRBD1 agrees at 9 bases. V shed 7 bases and J 5 bases; nucleotides not matched to a gene: 8. The CDR3 is made up of 14 amino acids. Germline assignment: CDR1 MNHEY and CDR2 SVGAGI.

The chain links TRBV11-3 to TRBJ2-3, with D maybe TRBD2 (5 bases). The CDR3 length is 13 residues. V dropped 1 base and J dropped 5 bases, with 7 bases sitting between them. Germline V gives CDR1 SGHNT, CDR2 YENEEA. CDR3 amino acids: CASSLGAGDTQYF. The CDR3 coding sequence is TGTGCCAGCAGCTTAGGGGCGGGAGATACGCAGTATTTT.

This clone was seen only once. Here the CDR3 reads CASSLGTPGPGELFF. CDR3 DNA: TGCGCCAGCAGCTTGGGGACCCCGGGCCCCGGGGAGCTGTTTTTT. V usage is TRBV5-1 and J usage is TRBJ2-2; D is undetermined. The CDR3 has 15 residues. Trimming removed 0 bases from V and 6 bases from J, with 12 bases in between. CDR1 and CDR2 from the germline V gene are SGHRS and YFSETQ.

Comments on this clone: One end of the junction is discordant with germline, which a read error may explain. The chain joins TRBV11-2 to TRBJ2-3; tentative D call: TRBD1 (6 bases). CDR1 and CDR2 (germline): SGHAT, FQNNGV. There are 16 residues in the CDR3. CDR3 sequence: CTSSLRQVISTDTQYF. The CDR3 DNA sequence: TGTACCAGCAGCCTACGACAGGTGATTAGCACAGATACGCAGTATTTT.

The genes are TRBV2 and TRBJ2-1; no clear D. The CDR3 runs to 14 residues. V lost 3 bases, J lost 10 bases, and 16 bases lay in between. Germline V gene sequence: CDR1 SNHLY, CDR2 FYNNEI. The CDR3 is CASSDLVLHEEQFF. CDR3 DNA sequence: TGTGCCAGCAGTGATTTAGTTCTGCATGAAGAGCAGTTCTTC.

This clone was detected a few times. V gene TRBV6-6 combines with J gene TRBJ2-1; TRBD1 aligns across 12 bases. J was trimmed by 7 bases and V by 6 bases; bases with no gene match: 4. Germline V gene lookup returns CDR1 MNHNY and CDR2 SVGAGI (reference sequence). The CDR3 consists of 14 residues. CDR3: CASSPGQGANEQFF. The CDR3 nucleotides read TGTGCCAGCAGCCCGGGACAGGGGGCTAATGAGCAGTTCTTC.

The chain couples TRBV28 to TRBJ2-3; 11 bases match TRBD1. Per germline, CDR1 MDHEN and CDR2 SYDVKM. Trimming cost V 5 bases and J 9 bases; bases outside gene matches: 7. The CDR3 spans 14 residues. CDR3 DNA sequence: TGTGCCAGCAGTCCGGGGGACAGGGGGGACACGCAGTATTTT. Translated, it gives CASSPGDRGDTQYF. The full variable domain, completed using reference TRBV28 and TRBJ2-3, is DVKVTQSSRYLVKRTGEKVFLECVQDMDHENMFWYRQDPGLGLRLIYFSYDVKMKEKGDIPEGYSVSREKKERFSLILESASTNQTSMYLCASSPGDRGDTQYFGPGTRLTVL.

The chain employs TRBV4-1 and TRBJ2-7, with TRBD1 identical over 8 bases. This CDR3 comprises 17 residues. J lost 2 bases, V lost 0 bases, and 9 bases had no gene match. Germline lookup yields CDR1 MGHRA and CDR2 YSYEKL. The CDR3 sequence: CASSQDSSQGAAYEQYF. As DNA, the CDR3 is TGCGCCAGCAGCCAAGACTCCTCCCAGGGGGCCGCCTACGAGCAGTACTTC.

This sequence joins TRBV5-1 and TRBJ2-7; D gene uncertain. Trimming left V 5 bases short and J 5 bases short, with 8 bases between. This CDR3 is 11 amino acids long. The germline gives CDR1 SGHRS, CDR2 YFSETQ. Here the CDR3 reads CASSADNEQYF. For the CDR3, the DNA is TGCGCCAGCAGTGCCGATAACGAGCAGTACTTC.

The table lists this clone with a few counts. The V and J genes are TRBV5-1 and TRBJ2-7; 9 bases are shared with TRBD1. Looked up from germline, CDR1 is SGHRS and CDR2 is YFSETQ. The V and J ends lost 5 bases and 3 bases, in that order; junction bases with no gene match: 21. The CDR3 has 19 amino acids. CDR3 amino acids: CASRSRTGARMDRDYEQYF. In DNA, the CDR3 is TGCGCCAGCAGATCCCGGACAGGGGCCCGCATGGACCGGGACTACGAGCAGTACTTC.